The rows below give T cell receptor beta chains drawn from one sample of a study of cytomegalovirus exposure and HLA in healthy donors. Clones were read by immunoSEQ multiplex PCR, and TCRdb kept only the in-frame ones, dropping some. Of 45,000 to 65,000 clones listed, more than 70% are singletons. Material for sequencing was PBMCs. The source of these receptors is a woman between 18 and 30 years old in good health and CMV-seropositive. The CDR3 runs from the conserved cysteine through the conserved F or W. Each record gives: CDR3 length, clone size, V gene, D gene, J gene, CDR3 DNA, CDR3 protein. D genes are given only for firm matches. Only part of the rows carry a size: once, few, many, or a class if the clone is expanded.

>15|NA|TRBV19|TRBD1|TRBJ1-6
TGTGCCAGTAGTGGGGCTACAGGGGATAATTCACCCCTCCACTTT
CASSGATGDNSPLHF
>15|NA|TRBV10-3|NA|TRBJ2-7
TGTGCCACCGAGATCAGGCAAACTCCAACCTACGAGCAGTACTTC
CATEIRQTPTYEQYF
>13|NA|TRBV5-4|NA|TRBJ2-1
TGTGCCAGCAGCTTGGCCTATGCCAATGAGCAGTTCTTC
CASSLAYANEQFF
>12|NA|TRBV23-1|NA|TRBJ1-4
TGCGCCAGCAGGACAACAGGTGAAAAACTGTTTTTT
CASRTTGEKLFF
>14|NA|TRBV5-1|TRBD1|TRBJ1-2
TGCGCCAGCAGCCCTGACAGGGGGCAAGGTGGCTACACCTTC
CASSPDRGQGGYTF
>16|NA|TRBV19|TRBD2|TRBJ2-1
TGTGCCAGTAGTATGGGGATCGGACTAGCGGACAATGAGCAGTTCTTC
CASSMGIGLADNEQFF
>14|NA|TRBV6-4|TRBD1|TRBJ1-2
TGTGCCAGCAGTGACTCGACAGGGTCGGGTGGCTACACCTTC
CASSDSTGSGGYTF
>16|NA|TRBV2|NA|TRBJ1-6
TGTGCCAGCAGTGGCGCGTCAGGCAGGGGCAATTCACCCCTCCACTTT
CASSGASGRGNSPLHF
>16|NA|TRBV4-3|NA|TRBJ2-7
TGCGCCAGCAGCCAGGACTCTTTTCCGGGGGCCTACGAGCAGTACTTC
CASSQDSFPGAYEQYF
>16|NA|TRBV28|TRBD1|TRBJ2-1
TGTGCCAGCAGGCCCGGGCGTGGACAGGGGAAGAATGAGCAGTTCTTC
CASRPGRGQGKNEQFF
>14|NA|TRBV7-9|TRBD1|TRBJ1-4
TGTGCCAGCAGCCTCGGGACAGGAGTTGAAAAACTGTTTTTT
CASSLGTGVEKLFF
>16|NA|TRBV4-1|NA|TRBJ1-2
TGCGCCAGCAGCCAAGACAGGACAGCACAGGCCTATGGCTACACCTTC
CASSQDRTAQAYGYTF
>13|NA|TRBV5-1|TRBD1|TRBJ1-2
TGCGCCAGCAGTTCGACAGGGGGCTATGGCTACACCTTC
CASSSTGGYGYTF
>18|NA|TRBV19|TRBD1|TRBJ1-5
TGTGCCAGTAGGGGACGTTCGGGACAGGGAGGTAGCAATCAGCCCCAGCATTTT
CASRGRSGQGGSNQPQHF
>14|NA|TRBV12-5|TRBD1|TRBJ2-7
TGTGCTAGTGGTTTCTCGGACAGGGCCAGCGAGCAGTACTTC
CASGFSDRASEQYF
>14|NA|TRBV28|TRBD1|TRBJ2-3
TGTGCCAGCAGTCTCGACAGGGTCACAGATACGCAGTATTTT
CASSLDRVTDTQYF
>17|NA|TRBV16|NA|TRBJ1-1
TGTGCCAGCAGCCAATGGGGGGTCCTCGTCCCAAACACTGAAGCTTTCTTT
CASSQWGVLVPNTEAFF
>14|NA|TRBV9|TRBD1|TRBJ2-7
TGTGCCAGCAGCGTCCGGGACAGTTCCTACGAGCAGTACTTC
CASSVRDSSYEQYF
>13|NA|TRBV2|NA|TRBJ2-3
TGTGCCACCCAACTGACTAGCACAGATACGCAGTATTTT
CATQLTSTDTQYF
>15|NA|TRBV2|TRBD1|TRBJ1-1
TGTGCCAGCAGTACCTCAGGGGGCGCTTCCACTGAAGCTTTCTTT
CASSTSGGASTEAFF
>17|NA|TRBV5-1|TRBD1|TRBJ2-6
TGCGCCAGCAGCTTGATGGGACAGAACTCTGGGGCCAACGTCCTGACTTTC
CASSLMGQNSGANVLTF
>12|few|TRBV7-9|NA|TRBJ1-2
TGTGCCAGCAGCTTAGGACATGGTGGCTACACCTTC
CASSLGHGGYTF
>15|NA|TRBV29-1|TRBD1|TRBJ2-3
TGCAGCGTTGAAGTCGGGACAGGTTGGACAGATACGCAGTATTTT
CSVEVGTGWTDTQYF
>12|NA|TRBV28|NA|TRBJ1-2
TGTGCCAGCAGTTCAGGAGGCTATGGCTACACCTTC
CASSSGGYGYTF
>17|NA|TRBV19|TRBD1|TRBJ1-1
TGTGCCAGTAGTATCAGGGCAGGGGGTTTGTTGAACACTGAAGCTTTCTTT
CASSIRAGGLLNTEAFF
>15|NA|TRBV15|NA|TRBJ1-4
TGTGCCACCAGCAGAGATTTGCAGGGAAATGAAAAACTGTTTTTT
CATSRDLQGNEKLFF
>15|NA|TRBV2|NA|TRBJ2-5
TGTGCCAGCAGTGCGGGAGGGGGCTTAGGAGAGACCCAGTACTTC
CASSAGGGLGETQYF
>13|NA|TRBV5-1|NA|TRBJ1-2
TGCGCCAGCAGCTTGGGACAGCACTATGGCTACACCTTC
CASSLGQHYGYTF
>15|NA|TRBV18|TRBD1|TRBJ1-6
TGTGCCAGCTCACCAGGACAGGTTGATAATTCACCCCTCCACTTT
CASSPGQVDNSPLHF
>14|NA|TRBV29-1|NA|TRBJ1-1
TGCAGCTCCCTTGGGGCGGGGGCGAACACTGAAGCTTTCTTT
CSSLGAGANTEAFF
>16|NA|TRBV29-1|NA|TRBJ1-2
TGCAGCGTTGACCTGGACAGACCTCAATCATCCTATGGCTACACCTTC
CSVDLDRPQSSYGYTF
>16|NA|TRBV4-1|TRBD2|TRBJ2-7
TGCGCCAGCAGCCAAGATCTAGCGGGGGGATCCTACGAGCAGTACTTC
CASSQDLAGGSYEQYF
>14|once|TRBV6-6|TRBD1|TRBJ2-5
TGTGCCAGCAGTTCCGGGACAGGGGAAGAGACCCAGTACTTC
CASSSGTGEETQYF
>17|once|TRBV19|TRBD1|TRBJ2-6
TGTGCCAGTAGTAAAGGACAGGGAGTAGGTGGGGCCAACGTCCTGACTTTC
CASSKGQGVGGANVLTF
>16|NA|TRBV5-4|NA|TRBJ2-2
TGTGCCAGCAGCCCCGAGAGGGGAGGTTGGGCCGGGGAGCTGTTTTTT
CASSPERGGWAGELFF
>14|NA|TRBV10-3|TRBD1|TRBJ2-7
TGTGCCATCAGTGAGCTATCGACAGGGATCGAGCAGTACTTC
CAISELSTGIEQYF
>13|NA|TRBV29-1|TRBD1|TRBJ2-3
TGCAGCGTACGACAGGGTTACGGAGATACGCAGTATTTT
CSVRQGYGDTQYF
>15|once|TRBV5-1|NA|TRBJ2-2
TGCGCCAGCAGTGGAGGGGCAAGCGACACCGGGGAGCTGTTTTTT
CASSGGASDTGELFF
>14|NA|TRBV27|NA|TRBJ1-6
TGTACCAGCAGTACTCGGGACTTCAATTCACCCCTCCACTTT
CTSSTRDFNSPLHF
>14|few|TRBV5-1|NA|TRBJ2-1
TGCGCCAGCAGCCTAAACACCGGGTCGAATGAGCAGTTCTTC
CASSLNTGSNEQFF
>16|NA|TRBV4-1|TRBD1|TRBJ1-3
TGCGCCAGCAGCATACGGACAGGTTTCTCTGGAAACACCATATATTTT
CASSIRTGFSGNTIYF
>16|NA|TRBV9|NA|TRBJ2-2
TGTGCCAGCAGCGCCCCTCAGGGGTTCAACACCGGGGAGCTGTTTTTT
CASSAPQGFNTGELFF
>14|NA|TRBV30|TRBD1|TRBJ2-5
TGTGCCGGGACCGTAAGGGACAGCCAAGAGACCCAGTACTTC
CAGTVRDSQETQYF
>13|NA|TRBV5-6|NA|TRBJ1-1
TGTGCCAGCAGCTTTACAGGGTCCACTGAAGCTTTCTTT
CASSFTGSTEAFF
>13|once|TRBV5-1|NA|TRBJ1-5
TGCGCCAGCAGCACCGTGGAGGGTCAGCCCCAGCATTTT
CASSTVEGQPQHF
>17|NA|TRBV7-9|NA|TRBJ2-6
TGTGCCAGCAGCTTAGCTCGCGGGGAAGCTGGGGCCAACGTCCTGACTTTC
CASSLARGEAGANVLTF
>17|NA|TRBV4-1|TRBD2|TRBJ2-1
TGCGCCAGCAGCCAATTAGCCTCGCGGGGGGGCCACGATGAGCAGTTCTTC
CASSQLASRGGHDEQFF
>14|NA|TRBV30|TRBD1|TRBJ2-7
TGTGCCTGGAGTCCGGCGGACAGGCTCTACGAGCAGTACTTC
CAWSPADRLYEQYF